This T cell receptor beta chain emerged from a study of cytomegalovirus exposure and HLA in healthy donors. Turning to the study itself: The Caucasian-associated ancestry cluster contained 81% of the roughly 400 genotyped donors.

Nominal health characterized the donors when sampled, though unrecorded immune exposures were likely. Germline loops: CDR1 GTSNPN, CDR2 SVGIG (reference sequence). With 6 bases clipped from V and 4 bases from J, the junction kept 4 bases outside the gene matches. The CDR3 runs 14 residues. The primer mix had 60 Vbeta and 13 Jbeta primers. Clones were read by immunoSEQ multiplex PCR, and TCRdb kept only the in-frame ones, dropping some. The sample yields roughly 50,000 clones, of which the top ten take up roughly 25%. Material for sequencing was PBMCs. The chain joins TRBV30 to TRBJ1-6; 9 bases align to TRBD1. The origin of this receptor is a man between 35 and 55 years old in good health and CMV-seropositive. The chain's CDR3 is CACRTGAYNSPLHF. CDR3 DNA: TGTGCCTGCAGGACAGGGGCTTATAATTCACCCCTCCACTTT.